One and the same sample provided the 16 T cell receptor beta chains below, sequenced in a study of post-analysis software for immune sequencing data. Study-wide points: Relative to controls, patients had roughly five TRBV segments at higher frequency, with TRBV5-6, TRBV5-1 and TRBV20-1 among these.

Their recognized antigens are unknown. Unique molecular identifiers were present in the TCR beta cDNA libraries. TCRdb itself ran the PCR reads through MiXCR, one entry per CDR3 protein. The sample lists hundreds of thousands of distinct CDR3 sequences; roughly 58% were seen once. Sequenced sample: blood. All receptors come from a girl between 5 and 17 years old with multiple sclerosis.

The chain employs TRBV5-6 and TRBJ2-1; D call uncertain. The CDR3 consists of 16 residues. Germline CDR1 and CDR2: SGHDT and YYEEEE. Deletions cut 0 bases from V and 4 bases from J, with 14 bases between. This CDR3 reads CASSLVRFNGYNEQFF. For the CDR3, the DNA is TGTGCCAGCAGCTTGGTTCGATTCAACGGGTACAATGAGCAGTTCTTC.

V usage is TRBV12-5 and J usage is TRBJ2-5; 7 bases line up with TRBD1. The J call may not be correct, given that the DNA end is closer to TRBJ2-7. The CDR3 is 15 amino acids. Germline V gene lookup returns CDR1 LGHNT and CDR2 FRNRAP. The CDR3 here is CASTPSWDSQYEQYF. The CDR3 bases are TGTGCTAGTACCCCCTCATGGGACAGCCAATACGAGCAGTACTTC.

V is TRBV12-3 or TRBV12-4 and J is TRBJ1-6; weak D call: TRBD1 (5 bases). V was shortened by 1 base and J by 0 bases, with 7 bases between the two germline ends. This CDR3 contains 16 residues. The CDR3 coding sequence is TGTGCCAGCAGTTTAGGGGGGAGCTCCTATAATTCACCCCTCCACTTT. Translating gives CASSLGGSSYNSPLHF.

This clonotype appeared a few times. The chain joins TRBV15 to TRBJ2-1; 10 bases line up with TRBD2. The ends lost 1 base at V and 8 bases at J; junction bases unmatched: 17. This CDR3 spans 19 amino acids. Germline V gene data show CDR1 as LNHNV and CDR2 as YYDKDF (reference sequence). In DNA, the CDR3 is TGTGCCACCAGCAGAGTGGCACTAGCGGGACGAAGGGGCGGCGATGAGCAGTTCTTC. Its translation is CATSRVALAGRRGGDEQFF.

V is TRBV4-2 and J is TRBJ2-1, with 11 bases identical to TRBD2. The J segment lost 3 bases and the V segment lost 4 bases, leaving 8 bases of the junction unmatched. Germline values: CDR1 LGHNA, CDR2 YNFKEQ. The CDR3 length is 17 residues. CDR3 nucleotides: TGTGCCAGCAGCCCGCATGGGACTAGCGGAGACTACAATGAGCAGTTCTTC. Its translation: CASSPHGTSGDYNEQFF.

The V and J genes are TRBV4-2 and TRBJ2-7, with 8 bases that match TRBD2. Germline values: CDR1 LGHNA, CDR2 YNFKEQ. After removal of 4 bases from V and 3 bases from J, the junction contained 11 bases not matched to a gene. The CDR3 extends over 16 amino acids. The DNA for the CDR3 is TGTGCCAGCAGCCTAACCCGTGGCGGGGGGATCTACGAGCAGTACTTC. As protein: CASSLTRGGGIYEQYF.

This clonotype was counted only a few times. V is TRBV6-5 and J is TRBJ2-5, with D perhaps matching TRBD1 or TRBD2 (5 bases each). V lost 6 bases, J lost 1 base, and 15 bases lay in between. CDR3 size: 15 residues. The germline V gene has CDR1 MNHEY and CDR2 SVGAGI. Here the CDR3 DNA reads TGTGCCAGCAGCCCCCTCGGGGCGGCCCAAGAGACCCAGTACTTC. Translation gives CASSPLGAAQETQYF.

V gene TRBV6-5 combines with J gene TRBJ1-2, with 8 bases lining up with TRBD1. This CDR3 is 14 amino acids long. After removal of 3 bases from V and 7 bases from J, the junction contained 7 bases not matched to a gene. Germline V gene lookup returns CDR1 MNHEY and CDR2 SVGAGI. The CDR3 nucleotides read TGTGCCAGCAGTTATATCCAGGGGGCGCGTGGCTACACCTTC. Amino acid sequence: CASSYIQGARGYTF.

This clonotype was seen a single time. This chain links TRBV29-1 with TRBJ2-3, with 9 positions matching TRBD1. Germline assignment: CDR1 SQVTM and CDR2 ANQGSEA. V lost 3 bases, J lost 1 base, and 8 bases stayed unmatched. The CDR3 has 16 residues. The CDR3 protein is CSVESGTGIRTDTQYF. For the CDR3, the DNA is TGCAGCGTTGAGTCCGGGACAGGGATTCGCACAGATACGCAGTATTTT.

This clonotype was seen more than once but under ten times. The DNA of the CDR3 is TGCAGCGCCGAGCGGCAGTTTAGCACAGATACGCAGTATTTT. Amino acid sequence: CSAERQFSTDTQYF. V gene TRBV29-1 combines with J gene TRBJ2-3; tentatively, D is TRBD2 (5 bases). V lost 7 bases and J lost 0, with 14 bases in between. Germline assignment: CDR1 SQVTM and CDR2 ANQGSEA. This CDR3 is built from 14 residues.

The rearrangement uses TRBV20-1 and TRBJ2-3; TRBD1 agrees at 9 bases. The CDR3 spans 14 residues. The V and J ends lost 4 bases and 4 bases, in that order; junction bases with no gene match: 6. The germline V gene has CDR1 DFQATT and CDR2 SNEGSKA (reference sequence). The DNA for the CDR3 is TGCAGTGCTAACCCCGGGACAGGGCCAGATACGCAGTATTTT. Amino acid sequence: CSANPGTGPDTQYF.

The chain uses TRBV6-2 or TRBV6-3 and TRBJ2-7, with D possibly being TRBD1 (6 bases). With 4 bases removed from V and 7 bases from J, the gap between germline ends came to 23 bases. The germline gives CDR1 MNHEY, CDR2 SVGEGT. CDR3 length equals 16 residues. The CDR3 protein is CASSFDRDTLTWEQYF. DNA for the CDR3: TGTGCCAGCAGTTTTGACCGGGACACCCTCACTTGGGAGCAGTACTTC.

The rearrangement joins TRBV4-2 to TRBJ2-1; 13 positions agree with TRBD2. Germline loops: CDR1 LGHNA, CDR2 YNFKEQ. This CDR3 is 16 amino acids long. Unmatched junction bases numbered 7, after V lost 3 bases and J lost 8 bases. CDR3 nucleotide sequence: TGTGCCAGCAGCCAGGTACTAGCGGGGGGGCCGGATGAGCAGTTCTTC. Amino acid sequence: CASSQVLAGGPDEQFF.

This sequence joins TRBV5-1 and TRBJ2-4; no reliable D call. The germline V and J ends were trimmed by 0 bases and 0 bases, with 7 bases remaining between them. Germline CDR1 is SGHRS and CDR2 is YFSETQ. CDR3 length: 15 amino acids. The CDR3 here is CASSLGQLAKNIQYF. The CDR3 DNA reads TGCGCCAGCAGCTTGGGGCAACTAGCCAAAAACATTCAGTACTTC. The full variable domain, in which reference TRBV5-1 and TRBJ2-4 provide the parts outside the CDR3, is KAGVTQTPRYLIKTRGQQVTLSCSPISGHRSVSWYQQTPGQGLQFLFEYFSETQRNKGNFPGRFSGRQFSNSRSEMNVSTLELGDSALYLCASSLGQLAKNIQYFGAGTRLSVL.

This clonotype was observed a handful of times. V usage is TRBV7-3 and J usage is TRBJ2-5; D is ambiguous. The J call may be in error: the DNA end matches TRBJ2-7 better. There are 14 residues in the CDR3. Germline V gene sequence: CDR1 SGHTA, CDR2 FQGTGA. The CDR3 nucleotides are TGTGCCAGCAGTCCGACGGAGCTCACCTACGAGCAGTACTTC. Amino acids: CASSPTELTYEQYF.

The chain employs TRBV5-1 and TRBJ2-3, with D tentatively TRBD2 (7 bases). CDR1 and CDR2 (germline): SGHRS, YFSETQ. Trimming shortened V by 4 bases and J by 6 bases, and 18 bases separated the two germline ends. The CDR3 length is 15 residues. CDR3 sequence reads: CASSDRGAGRDTQYF. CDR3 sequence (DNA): TGCGCCAGCAGCGACCGGGGGGCCGGTCGGGATACGCAGTATTTT. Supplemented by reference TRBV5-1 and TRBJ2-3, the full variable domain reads KAGVTQTPRYLIKTRGQQVTLSCSPISGHRSVSWYQQTPGQGLQFLFEYFSETQRNKGNFPGRFSGRQFSNSRSEMNVSTLELGDSALYLCASSDRGAGRDTQYFGPGTRLTVL.